The sequence of this TCR beta chain was determined in a study of cytomegalovirus exposure and HLA in healthy donors. This clone was counted a few times. Antigen: not known. PCR was performed using 60 Vbeta and 13 Jbeta primers. Clones were sequenced by immunoSEQ multiplex PCR, and TCRdb holds only the in-frame ones, with some missing. The sample holds more than 100,000 clones, 76% seen once. The CDR3 consists of 15 residues. CDR1 SEHNR and CDR2 FQNEAQ come from the germline V gene (reference sequence). J was trimmed by 5 bases and V by 5 bases; bases with no gene match: 8. The study's findings and limits: An analysis done earlier found most TCR beta V segments productive about 90% or about 30% of the time. For TCR beta chains, V- and J-gene trimming was later linked to a missense DCLRE1C variant. Confirmation was obtained in vitro that a few CMV-associated chains are specific for CMV antigens. Certain indistinguishable V segments, among them TRBV6-2 and TRBV6-3, were excluded.

This TCR derives from a female donor in good health and CMV-seropositive. The chain recombines TRBV7-9 with TRBJ1-4; 7 bases are shared with TRBD1. The sample taken for sequencing was PBMCs. In DNA form, the CDR3 reads TGTGCCAGCAGCGGCACAGGGGAATTAAATGAAAAACTGTTTTTT. It specifies CASSGTGELNEKLFF.